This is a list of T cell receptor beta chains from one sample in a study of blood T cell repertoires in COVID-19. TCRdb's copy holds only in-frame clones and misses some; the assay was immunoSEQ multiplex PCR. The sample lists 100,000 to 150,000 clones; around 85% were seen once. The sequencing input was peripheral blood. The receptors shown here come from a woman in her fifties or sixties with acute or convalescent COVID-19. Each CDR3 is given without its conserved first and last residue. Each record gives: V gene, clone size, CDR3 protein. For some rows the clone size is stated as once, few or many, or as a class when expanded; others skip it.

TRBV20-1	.	SAIDRRSQPQH
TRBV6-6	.	ATTVAGGFAEQY
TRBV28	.	ASTTRRGEQY
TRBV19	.	ASSIGDSEQF
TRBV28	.	ASSLVQINEQF
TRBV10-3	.	AISESLRTQGDNEQF
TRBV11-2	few	ASSLGGTGTNEQF
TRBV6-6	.	ASRTSGGARADTQY
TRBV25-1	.	ASTGHAGELF
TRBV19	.	ASSKTAQGNQPQH
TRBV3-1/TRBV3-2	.	ASSNGQLRSTEAF
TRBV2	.	ASRTRDGEKLF
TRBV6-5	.	ASSLPVQGGGELF
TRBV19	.	ASSIQGTPSDGYT
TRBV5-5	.	ASSSLAGWYNEQF
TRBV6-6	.	ASSHRDRVYGQY
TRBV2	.	ASRVGGANGYT